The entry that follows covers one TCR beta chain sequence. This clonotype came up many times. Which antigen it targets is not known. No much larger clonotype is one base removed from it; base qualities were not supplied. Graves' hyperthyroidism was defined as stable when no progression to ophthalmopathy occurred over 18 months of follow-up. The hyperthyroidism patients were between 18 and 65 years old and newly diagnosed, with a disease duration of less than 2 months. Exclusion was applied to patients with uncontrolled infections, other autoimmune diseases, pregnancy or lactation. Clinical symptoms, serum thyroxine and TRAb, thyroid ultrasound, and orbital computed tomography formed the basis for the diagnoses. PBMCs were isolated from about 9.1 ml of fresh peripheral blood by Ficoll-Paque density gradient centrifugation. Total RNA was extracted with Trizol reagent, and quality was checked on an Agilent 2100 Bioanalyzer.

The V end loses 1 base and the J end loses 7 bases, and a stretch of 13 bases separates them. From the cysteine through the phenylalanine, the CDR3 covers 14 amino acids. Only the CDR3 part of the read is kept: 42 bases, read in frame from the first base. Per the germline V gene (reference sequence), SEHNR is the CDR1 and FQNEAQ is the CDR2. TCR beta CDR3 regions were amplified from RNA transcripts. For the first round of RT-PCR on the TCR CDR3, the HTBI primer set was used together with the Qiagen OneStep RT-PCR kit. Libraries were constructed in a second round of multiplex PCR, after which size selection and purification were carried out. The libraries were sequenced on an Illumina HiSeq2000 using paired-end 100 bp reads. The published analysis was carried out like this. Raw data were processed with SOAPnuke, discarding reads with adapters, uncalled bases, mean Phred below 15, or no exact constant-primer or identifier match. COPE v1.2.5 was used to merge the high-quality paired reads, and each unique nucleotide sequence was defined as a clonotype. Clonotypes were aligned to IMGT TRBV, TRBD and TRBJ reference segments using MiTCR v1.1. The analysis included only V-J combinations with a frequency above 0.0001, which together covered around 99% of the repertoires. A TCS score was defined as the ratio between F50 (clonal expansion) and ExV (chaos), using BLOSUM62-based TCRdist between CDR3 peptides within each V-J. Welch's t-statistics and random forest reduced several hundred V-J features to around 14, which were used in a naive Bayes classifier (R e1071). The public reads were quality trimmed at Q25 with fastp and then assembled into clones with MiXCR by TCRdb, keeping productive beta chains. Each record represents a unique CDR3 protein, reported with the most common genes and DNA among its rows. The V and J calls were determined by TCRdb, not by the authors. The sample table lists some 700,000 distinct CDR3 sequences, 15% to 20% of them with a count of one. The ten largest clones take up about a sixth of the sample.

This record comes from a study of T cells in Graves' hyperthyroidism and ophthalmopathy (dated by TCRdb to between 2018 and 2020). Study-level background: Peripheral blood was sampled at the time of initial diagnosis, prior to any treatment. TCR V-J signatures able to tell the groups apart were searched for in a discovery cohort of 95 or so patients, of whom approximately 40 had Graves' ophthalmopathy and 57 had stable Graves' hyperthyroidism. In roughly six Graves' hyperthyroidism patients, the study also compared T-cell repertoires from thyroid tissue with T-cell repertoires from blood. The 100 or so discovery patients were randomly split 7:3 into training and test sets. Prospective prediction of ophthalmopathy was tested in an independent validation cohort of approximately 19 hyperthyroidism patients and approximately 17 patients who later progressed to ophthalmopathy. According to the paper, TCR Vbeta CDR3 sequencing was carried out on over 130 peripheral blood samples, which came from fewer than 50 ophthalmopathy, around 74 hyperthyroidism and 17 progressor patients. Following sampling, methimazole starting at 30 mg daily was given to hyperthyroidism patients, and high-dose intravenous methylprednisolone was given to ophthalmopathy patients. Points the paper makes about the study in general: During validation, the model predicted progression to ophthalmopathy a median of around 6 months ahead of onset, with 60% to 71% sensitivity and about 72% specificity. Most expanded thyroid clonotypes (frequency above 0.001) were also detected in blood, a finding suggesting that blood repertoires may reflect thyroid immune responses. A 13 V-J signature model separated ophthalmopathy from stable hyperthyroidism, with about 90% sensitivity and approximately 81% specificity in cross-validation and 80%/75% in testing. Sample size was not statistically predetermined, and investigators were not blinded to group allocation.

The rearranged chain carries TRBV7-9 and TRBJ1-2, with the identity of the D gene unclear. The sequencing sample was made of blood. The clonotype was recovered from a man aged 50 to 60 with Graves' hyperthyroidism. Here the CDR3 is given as CASSLETGNGGYTF. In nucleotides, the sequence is TGTGCCAGCAGCTTAGAGACGGGGAACGGTGGCTACACCTTC.